This T cell receptor beta chain comes out of a study of control samples from healthy donors and cancer patients (dated by TCRdb to 2019 to 2021). The method was the immunoSEQ multiplex PCR assay. The immuneACCESS repertoire file appears here via TCRdb, limited to in-frame rearrangements. These files lack a portion of the clones; in checked studies, under half of the deficit traces to unresolved V genes, and the cause of the others is not known. In all, the sample holds roughly 170,000 clones, and over 85% of those were seen once. The ten biggest clones cover about 4% of the sample. This clone is a singleton in its sample. The clone's antigen remains unknown. One base away there is no much larger clone; base qualities are not given. Trimming removed 5 bases from V and 1 base from J, leaving 9 bases between the germline ends. Sequences LNHNV (CDR1) and YYDKDF (CDR2) are obtained from the germline V gene (reference sequence). From the cysteine up to the phenylalanine, the CDR3 has a length of 14 residues. CDR3 DNA is the only sequence kept; it has 42 bases, read in frame from the first base.

Sequenced sample: blood. This chain joins TRBV15 to TRBJ2-1; TRBD1 is a weak D gene call, 6 bases matching. The source of this sequence is a woman aged 60-70 years in good health. CDR3 loop: CATSFQGSYNEQFF. The nucleotide sequence reads as follows: TGTGCCACCAGCTTCCAGGGGTCCTACAATGAGCAGTTCTTC.